The source of this TCR beta chain is a study of cytomegalovirus exposure and HLA in healthy donors. Trimming shortened V by 8 bases and J by 0 bases, and 14 bases separated the two germline ends. Germline V gene lookup returns CDR1 MNHNS and CDR2 SASEGT. The CDR3 sequence is 15 residues long. Findings of the study overall: The study listed about 150 cytomegalovirus-associated TCR beta chains.

Comments on this clone: Antigen specificity is unknown.

Researchers ran the PCR with 60 Vbeta and 13 Jbeta primers. TCRdb's table, derived via immunoSEQ multiplex PCR, lists solely in-frame clones and lacks some. The sample includes a few hundred thousand clones, 72% of them seen just once. The source material was PBMCs. V gene TRBV6-1 combines with J gene TRBJ1-5; possibly TRBD1 for D (5 bases). This receptor was obtained from a female donor in good health and CMV-seronegative. The CDR3 region is CASQVGQYSNQPQHF. Here the CDR3 DNA reads TGTGCCAGCCAAGTAGGACAATATAGCAATCAGCCCCAGCATTTT.